This passage covers 20 T cell receptor beta chains from one sample sequenced in a study of post-analysis software for immune sequencing data. Study-wide results and caveats: A few TRBV segments occurring more often in patients than controls included TRBV5-6, TRBV5-1 and TRBV20-1.

For these TCRs, the target antigens are not known. Prepared TCR beta cDNA libraries contained unique molecular identifiers. TCRdb recomputed calls from the PCR reads with MiXCR, one row per CDR3 protein. Among about 190,000 distinct CDR3 sequences listed, around 29% were seen once. The sequenced sample consisted of blood. Every receptor here comes from a girl aged 2-17 years with multiple sclerosis.

This clonotype was recorded many times. CDR3 protein: CASSQGAAGEQYF. The CDR3 DNA follows: TGTGCCAGCAGCCAAGGGGCCGCAGGCGAGCAGTACTTC. V usage is TRBV3-1 and J usage is TRBJ2-7; no firm D call. Trimming cost V 1 base and J 6 bases, with 10 bases left between them. Germline CDR1 reads LGHDT; CDR2 reads YNNKEL (reference sequence). This CDR3 spans 13 amino acids.

This clonotype was counted a few times. This sequence joins TRBV24-1 and TRBJ2-1, with TRBD1 matching over 8 bases. Losses at the gene ends were 4 bases for V and 2 bases for J; bases not matched to a gene: 3. This CDR3 region has 15 residues. Germline CDR1 KGHDR, CDR2 SFDVKD. The CDR3, as DNA: TGTGCCACCAGTGACCCGGGACAGGCCTACAATGAGCAGTTCTTC. This sequence encodes CATSDPGQAYNEQFF.

This clonotype has only a few counts. The rearrangement joins TRBV30 to TRBJ2-7, with D possibly being TRBD2 (6 bases). Trimming stripped 2 bases from V and 3 bases from J, with 14 bases between. CDR3 size: 14 residues. Germline lookup yields CDR1 GTSNPN and CDR2 SVGIG (reference sequence). Written as DNA, the CDR3 is TGTGCCTGGAGTTGGGGACTCAAAATCTACGAGCAGTACTTC. Translated, it gives CAWSWGLKIYEQYF.

This clonotype was detected ten times or more. This rearrangement joins TRBV29-1 to TRBJ2-3, with 9 bases aligning to TRBD2. Trimming cost V 7 bases and J 7 bases; bases outside gene matches: 3. Per germline, CDR1 SQVTM and CDR2 ANQGSEA. This CDR3 is built from 11 residues. CDR3 protein: CSEGTSNTQYF. Written as DNA, the CDR3 is TGCAGCGAGGGGACTAGCAATACGCAGTATTTT.

The J gene is TRBJ2-2, the V gene TRBV5-1; D might be TRBD1 or TRBD2, each matching 6 bases. CDR1 and CDR2 (germline): SGHRS, YFSETQ. The CDR3 totals 17 residues. The germline V and J ends were trimmed by 0 bases and 0 bases, with 12 bases remaining between them. CDR3 in DNA: TGCGCCAGCAGCTTGGGGAGGGGACAAGCGAACACCGGGGAGCTGTTTTTT. Protein sequence: CASSLGRGQANTGELFF.

This clonotype was seen a handful of times. The V and J genes are TRBV27 and TRBJ2-3; D perhaps matches TRBD2 (6 bases). Germline lookup yields CDR1 MNHEY and CDR2 SMNVEV (reference sequence). The CDR3 is 16 residues long. The V end was cut by 3 bases, the J end by 6 bases, with 19 bases between. CDR3 in amino acids: CASSFRGVNTRDTQYF. CDR3 coding DNA: TGTGCCAGCAGTTTTCGCGGGGTGAACACGAGGGATACGCAGTATTTT.

This clonotype was observed a handful of times. The chain carries TRBV2 and TRBJ1-4, with D uncertain. Trimming pared 4 bases from V and 8 bases from J, leaving 14 bases between. The germline V gene encodes CDR1 SNHLY and CDR2 FYNNEI. This CDR3 has 14 residues. CDR3 residues: CASSGEVPGEKLFF. As DNA, the CDR3 is TGTGCCAGCAGTGGGGAGGTGCCGGGGGAAAAACTGTTTTTT.

The sample holds many counts of this clonotype. The chain recombines TRBV20-1 with TRBJ1-2; D is ambiguous. The CDR3 has 12 residues. V dropped 6 bases and J dropped 5 bases, with 13 bases sitting between them. Germline CDR1 and CDR2: DFQATT and SNEGSKA (reference sequence). In nucleotides, the CDR3 is TGCAGTGCCTCCCCACGGGTATATGGCTACACCTTC. This encodes CSASPRVYGYTF.

This clonotype was seen ten or more times. The rearrangement uses TRBV7-9 and TRBJ2-5; TRBD1 might be the D (5 bases). Per the germline V gene, CDR1 is SEHNR and CDR2 is FQNEAQ (reference sequence). Trimming removed 0 bases from V and 5 bases from J, with 7 bases in between. This CDR3 spans 13 amino acids. CDR3 loop: CASSLAGDETQYF. CDR3 bases: TGTGCCAGCAGCTTAGCAGGGGATGAGACCCAGTACTTC.

The table lists this clonotype with many counts. The chain combines TRBV5-1 with TRBJ2-5; possible D gene TRBD2, 5 bases. Germline V gene data show CDR1 as SGHRS and CDR2 as YFSETQ. CDR3 size: 15 residues. V lost 0 bases and J 7 bases, leaving 16 bases between the germline ends. This CDR3 is CASSLEYLPEGTQYF. Written as DNA, the CDR3 is TGCGCCAGCAGCTTGGAATATCTTCCCGAGGGGACCCAGTACTTC.

The chain recombines TRBV6-2 or TRBV6-3 with TRBJ2-3, with TRBD2 identical over 10 bases. Germline trimming cut 2 bases from V and 5 bases from J; bases unmatched to any gene: 10. The CDR3 is 17 residues long. Germline CDR1 is MNHEY and CDR2 is SVGEGT. This chain's CDR3 is CASSYPWASGRGDTQYF. In nucleotides, the CDR3 is TGTGCCAGCAGTTACCCCTGGGCTAGCGGGAGAGGAGATACGCAGTATTTT.

This clonotype was seen once. This may be a read error: a much more frequent sequence differs by one nucleotide. The genes are TRBV4-1 and TRBJ1-2; D call uncertain. Germline V lookup: CDR1 MGHRA, CDR2 YSYEKL. V was cut by 1 base and J by 3 bases, with 9 bases left in between. This CDR3 comprises 14 residues. The CDR3 sequence is CASSQGLQDYGYTF. The CDR3 bases are TGCGCCAGCAGCCAAGGTCTCCAGGACTATGGCTACACCTTC.

Many counts were recorded for this clonotype. V gene TRBV6-1 combines with J gene TRBJ2-1; D uncertain. The V gene's germline CDR1 is MNHNS and CDR2 SASEGT. The CDR3 runs to 13 residues. Trimming took off 4 bases at V and 4 bases at J, with 8 bases between the two ends. This chain's CDR3 is CASSGRWYNEQFF. The DNA for the CDR3 is TGTGCCAGCAGTGGCCGGTGGTACAATGAGCAGTTCTTC.

The chain is built from TRBV28 and TRBJ1-1; D gene ambiguous. Germline CDR1 MDHEN, CDR2 SYDVKM. The CDR3 extends over 13 amino acids. V gave up 11 bases and J gave up 3 bases, with 16 bases separating them. This CDR3 reads CAAKAREDTEAFF. CDR3 in DNA: TGTGCCGCTAAAGCCCGGGAAGACACTGAAGCTTTCTTT.

This clonotype was recorded only once. The chain employs TRBV28 and TRBJ2-5; D remains ambiguous. The V end was cut by 2 bases, the J end by 11 bases, with 18 bases between. The CDR3 consists of 14 residues. CDR1 is MDHEN and CDR2 is SYDVKM in the germline V gene. The CDR3 sequence: CASSLISDFNEQYF. The CDR3 coding sequence is TGTGCCAGCAGTTTAATTTCTGATTTCAATGAGCAGTACTTC.

This clonotype was found many times. V is TRBV7-2 and J is TRBJ2-5; 11 bases fit TRBD1. Germline trimming cut 6 bases from V and 5 bases from J; bases unmatched to any gene: 8. The CDR3 is 15 residues long. Germline assignment: CDR1 SGHTA and CDR2 FQGNSA. The DNA for the CDR3 is TGTGCCAGCAGGGAGACCGGGACAGGGGGTGAGACCCAGTACTTC. Its translation: CASRETGTGGETQYF.

This clonotype was seen ten or more times. The chain joins TRBV6-4 to TRBJ2-6, with D possibly called TRBD1 or TRBD2 (5 bases each). Per germline, CDR1 MRHNA and CDR2 SNTAGT. The CDR3 sequence is 17 residues long. The CDR3 is CATSRGTLISGANVLTF. CDR3 DNA: TGTGCAACGAGCCGTGGGACCCTAATCTCTGGGGCCAACGTCCTGACTTTC.

This clonotype was seen a single time. The gene calls are TRBV20-1 and TRBJ1-6; weak D call: TRBD1 (5 bases). CDR1 is DFQATT and CDR2 is SNEGSKA in the germline V gene (reference sequence). The V end lost 0 bases, the J end lost 12 bases, and 18 bases lay between the germline ends. CDR3 length equals 15 residues. The chain's CDR3 is CSARDGGTGLGPLHF. Written as DNA, the CDR3 is TGCAGTGCTAGAGATGGTGGGACGGGCCTTGGACCCCTCCACTTT.

There are many counts of this clonotype. The chain links TRBV15 to TRBJ2-1; the match to TRBD2 covers 9 bases. Germline lookup yields CDR1 LNHNV and CDR2 YYDKDF (reference sequence). The V gene end was trimmed by 3 bases and the J gene end by 1 base; junction bases not matched to a gene: 1. This CDR3 has 15 amino acids. The CDR3 DNA reads TGTGCCACCAGCAGGACTAGCGGATCCTACAATGAGCAGTTCTTC. Its protein product is CATSRTSGSYNEQFF.

This clonotype was seen ten or more times. The chain couples TRBV28 to TRBJ2-1; weak D call: TRBD2 (5 bases). V lost 5 bases and J lost 0, with 11 bases in between. Germline V lookup: CDR1 MDHEN, CDR2 SYDVKM. CDR3 size: 15 residues. The CDR3 DNA reads TGTGCCAGCAGTCGTAGCGTGAGCTCCTACAATGAGCAGTTCTTC. Its translation: CASSRSVSSYNEQFF.